These 12 T cell receptor beta chains were all obtained from the same sample, sequenced in a study of T-cell reconstitution after alpha-beta-depleted transplantation in children. Preparation of the TCRbeta library used unique molecular identifiers. TCRdb fed the PCR reads into MiXCR, producing one record per CDR3 protein. The sample has over 70,000 distinct CDR3 sequences; 7.5% to 9.5% are singletons. Source: PBMCs from the stem cell graft donor, taken from the stem cell graft. Source of these receptors: a human donor who donated a stem cell graft to a child with congenital amegakaryocytic thrombocytopenia.

This clonotype was seen repeatedly, ten times or more. This chain links TRBV12-3 or TRBV12-4 with TRBJ2-1; tentatively, D is TRBD2 (7 bases). Deletions cut 6 bases from V and 6 bases from J, with 18 bases between. This CDR3 contains 15 residues. DNA for the CDR3: TGTGCCAGCAGCCCCCTCGGGGGGCCCATCAATGAGCAGTTCTTC. This gives the protein CASSPLGGPINEQFF.

Ten or more counts support this clonotype. The DNA for the CDR3 is TGTGCCAGCAGCTGGGACAGGGGGAACACTGAAGCTTTCTTT. Protein sequence: CASSWDRGNTEAFF. The rearrangement joins TRBV5-4 to TRBJ1-1, with 10 nucleotides matching TRBD1. The CDR3 runs to 14 residues. V was pared by 3 bases and J by 1 base, with 0 bases of the junction left unmatched. CDR1 is SGHNT and CDR2 is YYREEE in the germline V gene (reference sequence).

In its sample, this clonotype was seen many times. CDR3 DNA: TGTGCCACCCTCCGGGGGGACCTCCTTTACGAGCAGTACTTC. Its translation is CATLRGDLLYEQYF. The chain is built from TRBV28 and TRBJ2-7, with TRBD2 matching over 7 bases. The CDR3 has 14 residues. Germline loops: CDR1 MDHEN, CDR2 SYDVKM. With 10 bases clipped from V and 4 bases from J, the junction kept 13 bases outside the gene matches.

Ten or more counts support this clonotype. The gene calls are TRBV5-1 and TRBJ1-6; maybe TRBD1 (6 bases). V was cut by 5 bases and J by 8 bases, with 14 bases left in between. Germline CDR1 and CDR2: SGHRS and YFSETQ. The CDR3 runs 14 residues. The CDR3 bases are TGCGCCAGCAGTCCGGAAGGGGGGTATTCACCCCTCCACTTT. It translates to CASSPEGGYSPLHF.

The gene calls are TRBV4-3 and TRBJ2-2, with TRBD1 matching over 7 bases. The germline gives CDR1 LGHNA, CDR2 YSLEER. The V segment lost 0 bases and the J segment 3 bases; nucleotides outside the gene matches: 4. This CDR3 has 16 amino acids. The CDR3 region has the DNA TGCGCCAGCAGCCAAGACAGGGGGTTGGACACCGGGGAGCTGTTTTTT. This translates into CASSQDRGLDTGELFF.

This clonotype was detected only a few times. The chain combines TRBV11-1 with TRBJ1-6, with 9 bases aligning to TRBD1. Trimming cost V 7 bases and J 0 bases; bases outside gene matches: 13. The CDR3 loop spans 19 amino acids. Per the germline V gene, CDR1 is SGHAT and CDR2 is FQDESV (reference sequence). The CDR3 loop reads CASTNPTGGSSSYNSPLHF. The CDR3 DNA follows: TGTGCCAGCACCAACCCGACAGGGGGTTCCAGCTCCTATAATTCACCCCTCCACTTT.

This clonotype was observed at least ten times. CDR3 nucleotides: TGCGCCAGCAGCACCCGACTAGCGGGAGGGCCCAATGAGCAGTTCTTC. Translated: CASSTRLAGGPNEQFF. The chain links TRBV5-1 to TRBJ2-1, with TRBD2 matching over 14 bases. With 4 bases clipped from V and 6 bases from J, the junction kept 6 bases outside the gene matches. The CDR3 is 16 amino acids. Germline CDR1 is SGHRS and CDR2 is YFSETQ.

This clonotype has just a few counts. The chain couples TRBV19 to TRBJ2-7; 9 positions match TRBD2. This CDR3 spans 18 amino acids. Germline V gene data show CDR1 as LNHDA and CDR2 as SQIVND (reference sequence). V was clipped by 6 bases and J by 3 bases; unmatched bases: 18. The DNA for the CDR3 is TGTGCCAGTAGCCTAGCGGGATTGACCCCATCGGCATTCTACGAGCAGTACTTC. Translation: CASSLAGLTPSAFYEQYF.

This clonotype was counted many times. The genes are TRBV27 and TRBJ2-7; a possible D gene is TRBD2 (5 bases). Between the trimmed V and J ends, which lost 3 bases and 6 bases, there was a span of 18 bases. The CDR3 spans 15 residues. Per germline, CDR1 MNHEY and CDR2 SMNVEV (reference sequence). CDR3 residues: CASSFGVAPAGEQYF. The CDR3 region has the DNA TGTGCCAGCAGTTTTGGGGTCGCACCTGCGGGCGAGCAGTACTTC.

This clonotype was seen at least ten times. The rearrangement joins TRBV10-3 to TRBJ2-7, with a weak D call TRBD1 (6 bases). The CDR3 contains 14 residues. V shed 6 bases and J shed 6 bases, with 18 bases lying between them. In germline, CDR1 is ENHRY, CDR2 SYGVKD. The CDR3 DNA reads TGTGCCATCAGACAACAGGGCCTGGGGCTCGAGCAGTACTTC. It translates to CAIRQQGLGLEQYF.

In its sample, this clonotype was seen many times. The rearrangement links TRBV29-1 to TRBJ1-5; 8 bases line up with TRBD1. The V and J ends lost 7 bases and 7 bases, in that order; junction bases with no gene match: 9. The germline gives CDR1 SQVTM, CDR2 ANQGSEA. This CDR3 spans 13 amino acids. CDR3: CSAARGRGQPQHF. The CDR3 DNA follows: TGCAGCGCTGCCAGGGGGCGCGGACAGCCCCAGCATTTT.

At least ten counts were recorded for this clonotype. The V call is TRBV24-1, the J call TRBJ2-3; D might be TRBD1 or TRBD2, each matching 5 bases. The CDR3 sequence is 13 residues long. Trimming left V 0 bases short and J 5 bases short, with 5 bases between. Germline V lookup: CDR1 KGHDR, CDR2 SFDVKD. Here the CDR3 reads CATSDLGGDTQYF. The CDR3 DNA sequence: TGTGCCACCAGTGATTTGGGGGGAGATACGCAGTATTTT.